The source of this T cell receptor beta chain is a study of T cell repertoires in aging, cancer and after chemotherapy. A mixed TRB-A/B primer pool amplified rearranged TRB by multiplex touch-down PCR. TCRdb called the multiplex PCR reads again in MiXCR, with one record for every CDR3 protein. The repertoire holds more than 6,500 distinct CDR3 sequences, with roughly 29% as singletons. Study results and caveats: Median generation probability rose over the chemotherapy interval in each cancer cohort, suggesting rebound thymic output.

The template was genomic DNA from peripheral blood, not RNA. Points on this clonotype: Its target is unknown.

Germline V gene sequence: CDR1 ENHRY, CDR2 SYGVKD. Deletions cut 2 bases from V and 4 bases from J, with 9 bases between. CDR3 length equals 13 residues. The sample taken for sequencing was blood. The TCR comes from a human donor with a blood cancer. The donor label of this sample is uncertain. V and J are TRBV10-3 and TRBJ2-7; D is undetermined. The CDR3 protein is CAISEGAFYEQYF. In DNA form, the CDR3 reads TGTGCCATCAGTGAGGGCGCTTTTTACGAGCAGTACTTC.